The 32 T cell receptor beta chains reported below all come from one sample, sequenced in a study of blood T cell repertoires in COVID-19. This table comes from immunoSEQ multiplex PCR, and its TCRdb copy is limited to in-frame clones, with some not included. This table holds 85,000 or so clones, about nine tenths found once. Sequencing input: peripheral blood. The receptor set was obtained from a man aged 45-65 years with active or convalescent COVID-19.

The chain has TRBV7-9 and TRBJ1-2; the D is unclear. CDR1 and CDR2 (germline): SEHNR, FQNEAQ (reference sequence). Trimming left V 1 base short and J 7 bases short, with 7 bases between. This CDR3 has 12 residues. The CDR3 loop reads CASSLDSVGYTF. In nucleotides, the CDR3 is TGTGCCAGCAGCTTAGATTCGGTTGGCTACACCTTC.

The CDR3 reads CASSVDPQGSGGELFF. CDR3 nucleotide sequence: TGTGCCAGCAGCGTAGACCCACAGGGGTCGGGCGGGGAGCTGTTTTTT. The gene calls are TRBV9 and TRBJ2-2, with TRBD1 matching 7 bases. CDR3 length: 16 amino acids. With V trimmed by 0 bases and J by 7 bases, 9 bases remained unmatched. Germline V gene data show CDR1 as SGDLS and CDR2 as YYNGEE.

This clone was counted once. The chain has TRBV18 and TRBJ2-7; D remains ambiguous. Germline loops: CDR1 KGHSH, CDR2 LQKENI. CDR3 size: 13 residues. With 2 bases removed from V and 1 base from J, the gap between germline ends came to 6 bases. CDR3 protein: CASSPGRSYEQYF. CDR3 coding DNA: TGTGCCAGCTCACCAGGCAGATCCTACGAGCAGTACTTC.

V and J are TRBV14 and TRBJ1-3, with 9 nucleotides matching TRBD1. CDR3 length equals 18 residues. Germline lookup yields CDR1 SGHDN and CDR2 FVKESK. Unmatched junction bases numbered 10, after V lost 4 bases and J lost 0 bases. CDR3 loop: CASSPHLGTGISGNTIYF. In nucleotides, the CDR3 is TGTGCCAGCAGCCCCCACCTTGGGACAGGGATCTCTGGAAACACCATATATTTT.

This chain joins TRBV7-2 and TRBJ1-2; D call uncertain. CDR1 and CDR2 (germline): SGHTA, FQGNSA. The germline V and J ends were trimmed by 1 base and 8 bases, with 11 bases remaining between them. The CDR3 has 13 residues. The CDR3 DNA follows: TGTGCCAGCAGCTTAGAGGGAGCAAGCGGCTACACCTTC. Amino acid sequence: CASSLEGASGYTF.

V and J are TRBV28 and TRBJ1-2; D is perhaps TRBD1 (5 bases). Per germline, CDR1 MDHEN and CDR2 SYDVKM. This CDR3 has 15 amino acids. The ends were cut back, 3 bases at V and 6 bases at J, with 17 bases in the middle. CDR3 nucleotide sequence: TGTGCCAGCAGTTTCCCCCTTAGGGGCAGCGATGGCTACACCTTC. The encoded protein is CASSFPLRGSDGYTF.

The rearrangement uses TRBV5-6 and TRBJ1-5, with D maybe TRBD1 (5 bases). The CDR3 runs to 15 residues. Germline CDR1 and CDR2: SGHDT and YYEEEE. Trimming left V 2 bases short and J 5 bases short, with 14 bases between. The CDR3 DNA reads as TGTGCCAGCAGCTTCGTTTTACCGGGGGATCAGCCCCAGCATTTT. Translated, it gives CASSFVLPGDQPQHF. Full variable domain (rest looked up from reference TRBV5-6 and TRBJ1-5): DAGVTQSPTHLIKTRGQQVTLRCSPKSGHDTVSWYQQALGQGPQFIFQYYEEEERQRGNFPDRFSGHQFPNYSSELNVNALLLGDSALYLCASSFVLPGDQPQHFGDGTRLSIL.

The chain employs TRBV19 and TRBJ1-2; D remains ambiguous. Germline-derived CDR1 and CDR2 are LNHDA and SQIVND (reference sequence). The CDR3 totals 13 residues. The ends were cut back, 9 bases at V and 9 bases at J, with 20 bases in the middle. CDR3: CASRGLIYYSYTF. The CDR3 nucleotides read TGTGCCAGCCGAGGACTGATTTATTATAGCTACACCTTC.

The CDR3 spells CASSESFGEQFF. CDR3 coding DNA: TGCGCCAGCAGTGAGTCGTTCGGTGAGCAGTTCTTC. The V gene is TRBV10-1, the J gene TRBJ2-1, with D unresolved. Germline values: CDR1 WNHNN, CDR2 SYGVQD (reference sequence). V was trimmed by 0 bases and J by 9 bases, leaving 6 bases between them. There are 12 residues in the CDR3.

The J gene is TRBJ2-2, the V gene TRBV19; 7 bases map to TRBD1. This CDR3 is built from 13 residues. Germline CDR1 reads LNHDA; CDR2 reads SQIVND (reference sequence). J was trimmed by 3 bases and V by 6 bases; bases with no gene match: 1. Here the CDR3 DNA reads TGTGCCAGTAGAGGGACAGACACCGGGGAGCTGTTTTTT. It specifies CASRGTDTGELFF.

V and J are TRBV9 and TRBJ2-5; unclear D gene. V dropped 5 bases and J dropped 5 bases, with 10 bases sitting between them. This CDR3 contains 12 residues. Germline V gene data show CDR1 as SGDLS and CDR2 as YYNGEE. The CDR3: CASSAGMETQYF. For the CDR3, the DNA is TGTGCCAGCAGTGCCGGTATGGAGACCCAGTACTTC.

As concerns this clone: At one of its ends the junction is not consistent with the germline gene, which may arise from a read error. The chain joins TRBV18 to TRBJ2-5, with TRBD2 identical over 8 bases. The CDR3 consists of 14 residues. The V gene's germline CDR1 is KGHSH and CDR2 LQKENI. The CDR3 nucleotides read TGTGCCAGCTCGCCACTAGCGGCCCAAGAGACCCAGTACTTC. As protein: CASSPLAAQETQYF.

The chain combines TRBV29-1 with TRBJ2-3, with TRBD2 as a possible D gene (5 bases). The V end lost 7 bases, the J end lost 1 base, and 18 bases lay between the germline ends. Per the germline V gene, CDR1 is SQVTM and CDR2 is ANQGSEA. This CDR3 spans 15 amino acids. Here the CDR3 DNA reads TGCAGCGCCCCGGGGTCAGCCTTCGGCACAGATACGCAGTATTTT. This gives the protein CSAPGSAFGTDTQYF.

V gene TRBV5-5 combines with J gene TRBJ2-7, with TRBD2 identical over 7 bases. CDR1 and CDR2 (germline): SGHKS, YYEKEE (reference sequence). With V trimmed by 0 bases and J by 7 bases, 7 bases remained unmatched. The CDR3 is 14 residues long. The CDR3 nucleotides are TGTGCCAGCAGCTTGGCGGGGGGTGCTTGGGAGCAGTACTTC. It yields the protein CASSLAGGAWEQYF.

This rearrangement joins TRBV4-1 to TRBJ1-2, with a possible D match to TRBD1 (6 bases). The germline CDR1 and CDR2 sequences are MGHRA and YSYEKL. There are 14 residues in the CDR3. V was cut by 0 bases and J by 5 bases, with 10 bases left in between. The CDR3 region is CASSQDGQPYGYTF. CDR3 bases: TGCGCCAGCAGCCAAGACGGACAGCCTTATGGCTACACCTTC.

The chain couples TRBV29-1 to TRBJ2-5; unclear D gene. The CDR3 is 12 residues long. V dropped 6 bases and J dropped 4 bases, with 12 bases sitting between them. The V gene's germline CDR1 is SQVTM and CDR2 ANQGSEA. The CDR3 DNA reads as TGCAGCGTCCTTAAAGAGAGAGAGACCCAGTACTTC. Its translation: CSVLKERETQYF.

The chain carries TRBV19 and TRBJ1-5; D uncertain. Germline V gene sequence: CDR1 LNHDA, CDR2 SQIVND (reference sequence). Trimming shortened V by 7 bases and J by 0 bases, and 10 bases separated the two germline ends. This CDR3 is 14 amino acids long. The CDR3 loop reads CASMGDYSNQPQHF. CDR3 nucleotide sequence: TGTGCCAGTATGGGTGACTATAGCAATCAGCCCCAGCATTTT.

The chain couples TRBV9 to TRBJ2-1; tentatively, D is TRBD1 (5 bases). The CDR3 runs 14 residues. Per the germline V gene, CDR1 is SGDLS and CDR2 is YYNGEE. The V gene lost 2 bases and the J gene lost 2 bases, with 8 bases spanning the gap. CDR3 DNA sequence: TGTGCCAGCAGCGTTTCAGGGCCCTACAATGAGCAGTTCTTC. Amino acid sequence: CASSVSGPYNEQFF. Together with reference TRBV9 and TRBJ2-1, the CDR3 gives the full variable domain: DSGVTQTPKHLITATGQRVTLRCSPRSGDLSVYWYQQSLDQGLQFLIQYYNGEERAKGNILERFSAQQFPDLHSELNLSSLELGDSALYFCASSVSGPYNEQFFGPGTRLTVL.

The chain joins TRBV7-8 to TRBJ1-5, with 8 positions matching TRBD1. CDR1 and CDR2 (germline): SGHVS, FQNEAQ. J was trimmed by 4 bases and V by 1 base; bases with no gene match: 0. This CDR3 spans 14 amino acids. The CDR3: CASSLDRGNQPQHF. CDR3 coding DNA: TGTGCCAGCAGCTTAGACAGGGGGAATCAGCCCCAGCATTTT.

J is TRBJ1-4 and V is TRBV19, with 10 bases matching TRBD1. This CDR3 region has 15 residues. CDR1 is LNHDA, CDR2 SQIVND, per germline (reference sequence). Trimming at V came to 4 bases and at J to 5 bases, leaving 4 bases not matched to a gene. The CDR3 sequence is CASSKRTGGNEKLFF. The CDR3 DNA sequence: TGTGCCAGTAGTAAACGGACAGGGGGAAATGAAAAACTGTTTTTT.

This sequence joins TRBV3-1 (or the pseudogene TRBV3-2) and TRBJ2-7; TRBD2 agrees at 9 bases. From germline, CDR1 is LGHDT and CDR2 YNNKEL (reference sequence). The CDR3 has 15 residues. The V segment lost 1 base and the J segment 3 bases; nucleotides outside the gene matches: 4. The CDR3 DNA reads as TGTGCCAGCAGCCAAGCTAGCGGGGTATTCTACGAGCAGTACTTC. The encoded protein is CASSQASGVFYEQYF.

This clone was counted a few times. The chain combines TRBV30 with TRBJ1-6; maybe TRBD1 (6 bases). The germline V gene encodes CDR1 GTSNPN and CDR2 SVGIG (reference sequence). The V gene lost 2 bases and the J gene lost 7 bases, with 12 bases spanning the gap. This CDR3 region has 14 residues. The CDR3, as DNA: TGTGCCTGGAGTTACCGGGACACCAATTCACCCCTCCACTTT. Translated, it gives CAWSYRDTNSPLHF.

This clone has just a few counts. The V call is TRBV6-6, the J call TRBJ1-1, with 7 positions matching TRBD1. This CDR3 spans 16 amino acids. Per the germline V gene, CDR1 is MNHNY and CDR2 is SVGAGI (reference sequence). V dropped 6 bases and J dropped 2; count of bases not matched to a gene: 12. The CDR3 sequence: CASSQTMDRKNTEAFF. The CDR3 DNA follows: TGTGCCAGCAGCCAGACCATGGACAGGAAAAACACTGAAGCTTTCTTT.

The rearrangement uses TRBV7-9 and TRBJ2-7; 7 positions match TRBD1. This CDR3 is built from 13 residues. Germline-derived CDR1 and CDR2 are SEHNR and FQNEAQ (reference sequence). Trimming took 4 bases from V and 3 from J; bases not matched to a gene: 3. CDR3 nucleotide sequence: TGTGCCAGCAGCTCACAGGGGAACTACGAGCAGTACTTC. It encodes CASSSQGNYEQYF.

Written as DNA, the CDR3 is TGCGCCAGCAGCCTGAGGACAGGGGGCGCAACCGGGGAGCTGTTTTTT. This encodes CASSLRTGGATGELFF. This chain links TRBV5-1 with TRBJ2-2; 11 positions match TRBD1. With 4 bases clipped from V and 5 bases from J, the junction kept 7 bases outside the gene matches. The CDR3 sequence is 16 residues long. The germline V gene encodes CDR1 SGHRS and CDR2 YFSETQ.

The rearrangement joins TRBV28 to TRBJ2-1, with 7 nucleotides matching TRBD2. Trimming cost V 5 bases and J 5 bases; bases outside gene matches: 12. Per the germline V gene, CDR1 is MDHEN and CDR2 is SYDVKM. The CDR3 spans 16 residues. The CDR3 DNA follows: TGTGCCAGCAGTCCCCTAGGGCGCGGGGGAAACAATGAGCAGTTCTTC. Translating gives CASSPLGRGGNNEQFF.

The chain uses TRBV11-2 and TRBJ2-1; TRBD1 matches 9 bases. V shed 3 bases, J shed 7 bases, and the junction held 4 bases outside the gene matches. This CDR3 region has 14 residues. Per the germline V gene, CDR1 is SGHAT and CDR2 is FQNNGV. The chain's CDR3 is CASSFWGQGNEQFF. CDR3 nucleotides: TGTGCCAGCAGCTTTTGGGGACAGGGTAATGAGCAGTTCTTC.

The gene calls are TRBV5-8 and TRBJ2-3, with a tentative D call TRBD2 (6 bases). This CDR3 spans 16 amino acids. CDR1 and CDR2 from the germline V gene are SGHTS and YDEGEE. Between the trimmed V and J ends, which lost 0 bases and 0 bases, there was a span of 11 bases. Here the CDR3 reads CASSLDVAASTDTQYF. Here the CDR3 DNA reads TGTGCCAGCAGCTTGGATGTAGCGGCTAGCACAGATACGCAGTATTTT.

The CDR3 region has the DNA TGTGCCAGCAGCTCCCCTCGCAGGCCCGAGCAGTTCTTC. It encodes CASSSPRRPEQFF. The chain joins TRBV11-3 to TRBJ2-1; unclear D gene. The germline V gene encodes CDR1 SGHNT and CDR2 YENEEA. Trimming took 4 bases from V and 10 from J, leaving 14 bases between them. This CDR3 is built from 13 residues.

The chain couples TRBV5-1 to TRBJ1-1; TRBD1 agrees at 7 bases. Germline CDR1 is SGHRS and CDR2 is YFSETQ. V trimming: 4 bases; J trimming: 7 bases; junction bases outside the gene matches: 10. The length of the CDR3 is 14 residues. The CDR3 reads CASSPQGGTVEAFF. The CDR3 DNA follows: TGCGCCAGCAGCCCCCAGGGGGGTACCGTTGAAGCTTTCTTT.

The chain has TRBV28 and TRBJ2-1, with TRBD1 matching over 7 bases. CDR3 size: 14 residues. V dropped 6 bases and J dropped 6; count of bases not matched to a gene: 8. Germline V lookup: CDR1 MDHEN, CDR2 SYDVKM. The CDR3 region has the DNA TGTGCCAGCAGCCCTGGGGACAGCAGCAATGAGCAGTTCTTC. This encodes CASSPGDSSNEQFF.

V gene TRBV2 combines with J gene TRBJ2-5; TRBD2 is a possible D gene (5 bases). CDR1 SNHLY and CDR2 FYNNEI come from the germline V gene. V was clipped by 0 bases and J by 5 bases, with 19 bases between them. The CDR3 is 17 amino acids. CDR3 coding DNA: TGTGCCAGCAGTGAAGCGATCTATCCTTCGGTAGCGGAGACCCAGTACTTC. It codes for CASSEAIYPSVAETQYF.